These 6 T cell receptor beta chains came from one sample sequenced in a study of a mutant IDH1 vaccine in newly diagnosed glioma. Documented time point: week 47, end of study. It was 300 ug of mutant IDH1 20-mer peptide that made up each vaccine dose, given with topical imiquimod. TCRdb's table, derived via immunoSEQ multiplex PCR, lists solely in-frame clones and lacks some. The sample has tens of thousands of clones, approximately 80% seen once; the top ten hold 4% to 5.5%. No antigen has been identified for these receptors. The sample consisted of PBMCs, taken from a glioma patient whose treatment included an IDH1 peptide vaccine. The receptors were gathered from a man aged 40-50 years with glioma.

A single count supports this clone. V and J are TRBV2 and TRBJ2-3, with D perhaps matching TRBD1 (5 bases). The CDR3 totals 15 residues. Germline V gene lookup returns CDR1 SNHLY and CDR2 FYNNEI. The V end lost 8 bases, the J end lost 6 bases, and 21 bases lay between the germline ends. The DNA of the CDR3 is TGTGCCAGCGGCCCCGACAGAAGTCGGTTCGATACGCAGTATTTT. Translated, it gives CASGPDRSRFDTQYF.

This rearrangement joins TRBV30 to TRBJ1-3; D is uncertain. The V end lost 2 bases, the J end lost 4 bases, and 9 bases lay between the germline ends. The CDR3 loop spans 13 amino acids. CDR1 and CDR2 from the germline V gene are GTSNPN and SVGIG (reference sequence). CDR3 nucleotide sequence: TGTGCCTGGAGTCTCATCTCGGGAAACACCATATATTTT. This codes for CAWSLISGNTIYF.

The V gene is TRBV5-1, the J gene TRBJ2-5, with 7 bases fitting TRBD1. Germline CDR1 is SGHRS and CDR2 is YFSETQ. J lost 6 bases, V lost 4 bases, and 9 bases had no gene match. This CDR3 is built from 14 residues. CDR3 nucleotides: TGCGCCAGCAGCCACGACAGGGCCATACAGACCCAGTACTTC. It specifies CASSHDRAIQTQYF.

The V gene is TRBV7-9, the J gene TRBJ2-4, with 7 bases that match TRBD1. Germline assignment: CDR1 SEHNR and CDR2 FQNEAQ (reference sequence). V dropped 5 bases and J dropped 6; count of bases not matched to a gene: 16. The CDR3 is 17 amino acids. Here the CDR3 reads CASSVAGTVFTGNIQYF. CDR3 bases: TGTGCCAGCAGCGTTGCCGGGACAGTCTTCACGGGAAACATTCAGTACTTC.

This sequence joins TRBV5-6 and TRBJ1-2; 8 nucleotides match TRBD1. The CDR3 loop spans 16 amino acids. The germline gives CDR1 SGHDT, CDR2 YYEEEE. Losses at the gene ends were 7 bases for V and 4 bases for J; bases not matched to a gene: 15. The CDR3 sequence: CASHERDRSVIYGYTF. Here the CDR3 DNA reads TGTGCCAGCCATGAAAGGGACAGGTCGGTCATCTATGGCTACACCTTC. Looking up the rest from reference TRBV5-6 and TRBJ1-2 gives the full variable domain: DAGVTQSPTHLIKTRGQQVTLRCSPKSGHDTVSWYQQALGQGPQFIFQYYEEEERQRGNFPDRFSGHQFPNYSSELNVNALLLGDSALYLCASHERDRSVIYGYTFGSGTRLTVV.

This sequence joins TRBV7-8 and TRBJ2-1; D not certain. Germline V gene data show CDR1 as SGHVS and CDR2 as FQNEAQ. The CDR3 length is 11 residues. Trimming stripped 3 bases from V and 10 bases from J, with 7 bases between. The CDR3 protein is CASSFLVEQFF. In DNA, the CDR3 is TGTGCCAGCAGCTTTTTGGTCGAGCAGTTCTTC.